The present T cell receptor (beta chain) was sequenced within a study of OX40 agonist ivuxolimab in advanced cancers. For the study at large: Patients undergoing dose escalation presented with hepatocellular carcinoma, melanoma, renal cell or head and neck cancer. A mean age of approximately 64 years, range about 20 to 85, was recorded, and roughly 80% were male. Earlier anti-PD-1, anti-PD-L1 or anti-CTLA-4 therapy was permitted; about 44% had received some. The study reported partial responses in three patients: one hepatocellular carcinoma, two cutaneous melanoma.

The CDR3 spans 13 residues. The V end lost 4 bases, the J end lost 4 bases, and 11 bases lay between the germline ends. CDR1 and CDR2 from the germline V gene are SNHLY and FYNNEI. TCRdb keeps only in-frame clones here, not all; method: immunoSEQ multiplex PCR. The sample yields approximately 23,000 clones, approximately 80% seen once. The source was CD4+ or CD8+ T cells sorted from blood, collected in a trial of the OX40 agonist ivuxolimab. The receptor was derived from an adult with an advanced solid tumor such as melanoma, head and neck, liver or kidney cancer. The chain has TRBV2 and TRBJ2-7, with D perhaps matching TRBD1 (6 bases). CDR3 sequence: CASSGDTPYEQYF. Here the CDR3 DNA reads TGTGCCAGCAGTGGGGACACTCCATACGAGCAGTACTTC.